Listed below are T cell receptor beta chains from one sample, sequenced in a study of cytomegalovirus exposure and HLA in healthy donors. Sequencing used immunoSEQ multiplex PCR; TCRdb keeps in-frame clones, though not all of them. Seen here are some 160,000 clones, 80% to 90% observed once, and the top ten hold roughly 1.9%. Sequencing was carried out using PBMCs. The receptors derive from a man aged 18 to 35 in good health and CMV-seronegative. The conserved cysteine and the conserved F or W are not part of the CDR3 here. Fields, in order: J gene, V gene, CDR3 protein.

>TRBJ2-1|TRBV19
ASSILAAYNEQF
>TRBJ1-6|TRBV7-2
ASSLQGRGENSPLH
>TRBJ2-5|TRBV7-9
ASSPPGLAVQETQY
>TRBJ1-4|TRBV5-8
ASSFISGSFLSPANEKLF
>TRBJ2-4|TRBV7-2
ASSPPSKNIQY
>TRBJ2-5|TRBV4-1
ASSQARQASGRLPETQY
>TRBJ2-5|TRBV5-1
ASSFTGVPYQETQY
>TRBJ2-7|TRBV11-1
ASSLDYLLGHEQY
>TRBJ2-7|TRBV11-2
ASSLRGLVENEQY
>TRBJ2-4|TRBV19
ASTSPVTAELKAKNIQY
>TRBJ2-2|TRBV7-9
ASSLGEGGLF
>TRBJ2-3|TRBV28
ASSSLLADHTDTQY
>TRBJ1-5|TRBV9
ASSLGPNQPQH
>TRBJ1-4|TRBV5-1
ASSQGNAGVEKLF
>TRBJ1-1|TRBV6-1
ASSSPDRGDTEAF
>TRBJ2-3|TRBV5-1
ASSFLGDTQY
>TRBJ2-7|TRBV6-5
ASSNRGHDEQY
>TRBJ2-2|TRBV4-3
ASSPSRDRSGELF
>TRBJ2-3|TRBV27
ASSYLSTDTQY
>TRBJ1-5|TRBV28
ASSFIGDRGQPQH
>TRBJ1-1|TRBV25-1
ASRANRNEAF
>TRBJ2-5|TRBV18
ASQPMGGPQY
>TRBJ2-3|TRBV2
ASSTLAGGAGTQY